This entry features one T cell receptor (beta chain) sequence. The data derive from a study of monozygotic twins with inflammatory bowel disease. TCRdb reprocessed the 5' RACE reads and stores each CDR3 protein as one record, lacking DNA. Its table lists about 440,000 distinct CDR3 sequences. The CDR3 has 13 amino acids. Germline lookup yields CDR1 DFQATT and CDR2 SNEGSKA (reference sequence). The sample taken for sequencing was blood. This receptor was identified in a human donor with ulcerative colitis or Crohn's disease, or a healthy co-twin of an affected twin (not recorded which). J is TRBJ1-4 and V is TRBV20-1. The CDR3 is CSAPEGLNEKLFF.